This T cell receptor beta chain derives from a study of blood T cell repertoires in COVID-19 (TCRdb year 2020). At the level of the whole study: Samples covering the acute and convalescent phases of COVID-19 were provided by collaborators in the United States, Italy and Spain. A freely available public database, intended as a resource for researchers studying the immune response to SARS-CoV-2, is where the repertoires were released. Samples came from the ongoing ImmuneRACE study (first 160 participants) plus 1,254 subjects from 6 global collaborators. The dataset comprised deeply sampled blood TCRbeta repertoires from subjects exposed to, actively infected with, or recovered from COVID-19. Nearly every sample came with metadata listing a de-identified subject ID, COVID-19 status, age in years and sex. The prospective study material was composed of cDNA or gDNA derived from T cells, B-cell-depleted T cells, or PBMCs. HLA class I and class II types, where available, came from metadata supplied by the sample provider rather than from assay-based typing. What the study reported, not specific to this receptor: Clinical and demographic metadata were provided uncurated, with the amount varying by source and participant.

This clone has a single count. This receptor's antigen is unknown. Base qualities were left out, and no much larger clone turns up one base away. TCRbeta CDR3 regions were amplified from genomic DNA by means of the immunoSEQ Assay, a bias-controlled multiplex PCR. The paper's data handling went like this. The number of nucleated cells in each sample was estimated from the amplification of reference gene primers within the assay. To quantify the absolute abundance of each unique TCRbeta CDR3 rearrangement, sequence reads were collapsed and filtered. For each sample, productive Simpson clonality was calculated by taking the square root of Simpson's diversity index across productive rearrangements. This is the immuneACCESS table as TCRdb keeps it, with only in-frame sequences that have V and J called. A part of the clones is gone; compared with another copy, unresolved V genes explain less than half, and the rest is unexplained. V, J and clone size were drawn from that table, and D and trimming were deduced from the DNA. The sample table lists some 210,000 clones, roughly 84% of them with a count of one. Around 21% of the sample belongs to the ten largest clones.

The CDR3, from cysteine to phenylalanine, totals 15 residues. The DNA shown is the 45-base CDR3, in frame from base 1. Sequences SEHNR (CDR1) and FQNEAQ (CDR2) are obtained from the germline V gene (reference sequence). Cut back by 5 bases and 7 bases, the V and J ends lie 20 bases apart. Collaborating institutions collected whole blood in K2EDTA tubes following their own protocols. For TCRbeta analysis, collaborators shipped samples as frozen whole blood, isolated PBMCs, or DNA extracted from either of those sample types. This chain joins TRBV7-9 to TRBJ1-2, with an unclear D gene assignment. Sequencing was carried out using peripheral blood. This clonotype was sampled from a human donor in a cohort sampled during active COVID-19. The DNA is as follows: TGTGCCAGCAGCCTCGATAATTGGGAGTGGGTTGGCTACACCTTC. The encoded protein is CASSLDNWEWVGYTF.